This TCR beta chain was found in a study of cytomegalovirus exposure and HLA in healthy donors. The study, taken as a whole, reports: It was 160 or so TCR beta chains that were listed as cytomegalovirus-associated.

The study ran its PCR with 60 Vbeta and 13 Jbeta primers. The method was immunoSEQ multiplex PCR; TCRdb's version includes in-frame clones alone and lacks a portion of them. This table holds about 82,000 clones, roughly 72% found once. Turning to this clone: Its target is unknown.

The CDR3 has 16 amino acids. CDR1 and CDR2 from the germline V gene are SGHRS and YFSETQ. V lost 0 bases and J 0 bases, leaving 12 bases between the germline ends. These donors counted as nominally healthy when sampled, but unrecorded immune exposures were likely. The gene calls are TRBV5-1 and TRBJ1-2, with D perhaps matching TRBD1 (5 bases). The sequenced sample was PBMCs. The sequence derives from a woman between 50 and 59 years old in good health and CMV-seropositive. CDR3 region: CASSLAGRGANYGYTF. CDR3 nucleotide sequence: TGCGCCAGCAGCTTGGCCGGGAGGGGAGCTAACTATGGCTACACCTTC. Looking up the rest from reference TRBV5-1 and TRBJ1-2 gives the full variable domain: KAGVTQTPRYLIKTRGQQVTLSCSPISGHRSVSWYQQTPGQGLQFLFEYFSETQRNKGNFPGRFSGRQFSNSRSEMNVSTLELGDSALYLCASSLAGRGANYGYTFGSGTRLTVV.